Shown below are 32 T cell receptor beta chains from a single sample sequenced in a study of shared clonotypes between healthy human individuals. The repertoire was sequenced with immunoSEQ multiplex PCR; TCRdb's copy has only in-frame clones and lacks some. The data show about 2 million clones, roughly 95% seen once. Source material: naive CD4+ T cells sorted from blood. As for subset: CD45RA+ positively selected. These receptors came from a man aged 18 to 35 in good health.

The V and J genes are TRBV9 and TRBJ1-6; TRBD1 might be the D (6 bases). V lost 3 bases, J lost 10 bases, and 23 bases lay in between. This CDR3 is 17 amino acids long. CDR1 and CDR2 from the germline V gene are SGDLS and YYNGEE. CDR3 sequence: CASSETTQTGLWSPLHF. The CDR3 DNA follows: TGTGCCAGCAGCGAAACAACGCAGACAGGCCTTTGGTCACCCCTCCACTTT.

This clone is a singleton in its sample. The chain has TRBV27 and TRBJ1-1; 7 bases map to TRBD1. The germline gives CDR1 MNHEY, CDR2 SMNVEV (reference sequence). The CDR3 has 15 amino acids. V trimming: 5 bases; J trimming: 4 bases; junction bases outside the gene matches: 10. The CDR3 DNA reads as TGTGCCAGCAGTCCCCGGACAGGTAGAATCACTGAAGCTTTCTTT. It translates to CASSPRTGRITEAFF.

The rearrangement links TRBV5-1 to TRBJ1-2, with 9 bases fitting TRBD1. The V and J ends lost 2 bases and 3 bases, in that order; junction bases with no gene match: 5. This CDR3 contains 15 residues. Germline V gene sequence: CDR1 SGHRS, CDR2 YFSETQ. The CDR3 DNA is TGCGCCAGCAGCTTCAACCGGGACAGGGACTATGGCTACACCTTC. Residues: CASSFNRDRDYGYTF.

This rearrangement joins TRBV6-1 to TRBJ1-2; D remains unclear. V lost 4 bases, J lost 8 bases, and 11 bases lay in between. CDR3 length: 12 amino acids. CDR1 is MNHNS and CDR2 is SASEGT in the germline V gene. The CDR3 here is CASSGYPWGYTF. CDR3 DNA: TGTGCCAGCAGTGGATATCCCTGGGGCTACACCTTC.

The chain links TRBV27 to TRBJ1-2, with 8 bases matching TRBD1. Germline-derived CDR1 and CDR2 are MNHEY and SMNVEV (reference sequence). The CDR3 covers 12 residues. V trimming: 5 bases; J trimming: 8 bases; junction bases outside the gene matches: 4. CDR3 bases: TGTGCCAGCAGTCAACAGGGGGGAGGCTACACCTTC. Encoded protein: CASSQQGGGYTF.

The chain joins TRBV30 to TRBJ2-2; 8 positions match TRBD1. There are 14 residues in the CDR3. CDR1 is GTSNPN and CDR2 is SVGIG in the germline V gene (reference sequence). Trimming took 2 bases from V and 7 from J; bases not matched to a gene: 6. The CDR3 DNA sequence: TGTGCCTGGAGTCGACAGGGGAGGAACGGGGAGCTGTTTTTT. Its translation is CAWSRQGRNGELFF.

This chain uses TRBV7-8 with TRBJ1-1; 7 bases align to TRBD1. CDR3 length equals 14 residues. The V segment lost 5 bases and the J segment 5 bases; nucleotides outside the gene matches: 8. The V gene's germline CDR1 is SGHVS and CDR2 FQNEAQ. This chain's CDR3 is CASSRDRDRTEAFF. DNA for the CDR3: TGTGCCAGCAGCCGAGACAGGGATCGTACTGAAGCTTTCTTT. Together with reference TRBV7-8 and TRBJ1-1, the CDR3 gives the full variable domain: GAGVSQSPRYKVAKRGQDVALRCDPISGHVSLFWYQQALGQGPEFLTYFQNEAQLDKSGLPSDRFFAERPEGSVSTLKIQRTQQEDSAVYLCASSRDRDRTEAFFGQGTRLTVV.

The CDR3 spells CASSYGGSQPQHF. The CDR3 nucleotides are TGTGCCAGCAGTTACGGGGGTTCTCAGCCCCAGCATTTT. The chain uses TRBV6-6 and TRBJ1-5; D might be TRBD1 (5 bases). Trimming left V 2 bases short and J 6 bases short, with 8 bases between. CDR1 MNHNY and CDR2 SVGAGI come from the germline V gene (reference sequence). The CDR3 contains 13 residues.

The chain recombines TRBV7-9 with TRBJ1-6; D not certain. Germline loops: CDR1 SEHNR, CDR2 FQNEAQ (reference sequence). The CDR3 consists of 16 residues. The V and J ends lost 6 bases and 0 bases respectively, with 12 bases between them. In DNA form, the CDR3 reads TGTGCCAGCAGGACGGGCTCGAGCTCCTATAATTCACCCCTCCACTTT. It codes for CASRTGSSSYNSPLHF. The entire variable domain, with the rest obtained from reference TRBV7-9 and TRBJ1-6, is as follows: DTGVSQNPRHKITKRGQNVTFRCDPISEHNRLYWYRQTLGQGPEFLTYFQNEAQLEKSRLLSDRFSAERPKGSFSTLEIQRTEQGDSAMYLCASRTGSSSYNSPLHFGNGTRLTVT.

CDR3 loop: CASSARLASNEQYF. The DNA of the CDR3 is TGTGCCAGCAGCGCGCGACTAGCGTCCAACGAGCAGTACTTC. The chain links TRBV9 to TRBJ2-7; 8 nucleotides align to TRBD2. This CDR3 contains 14 residues. Unmatched junction bases numbered 7, after V lost 3 bases and J lost 5 bases. Per germline, CDR1 SGDLS and CDR2 YYNGEE.

In this sample, this clone turned up once. The rearrangement joins TRBV7-9 to TRBJ2-3; 11 bases align to TRBD2. The CDR3 totals 14 residues. The germline V gene has CDR1 SEHNR and CDR2 FQNEAQ (reference sequence). The V segment lost 4 bases and the J segment 5 bases; nucleotides outside the gene matches: 2. The CDR3 region has the DNA TGTGCCAGCAGCTCGACTAGCGGGATAGATACGCAGTATTTT. Translation: CASSSTSGIDTQYF.

This clone was counted a single time. This sample also contains other DNA sequences that code for the same CDR3. The rearrangement joins TRBV5-1 to TRBJ2-3; D may be TRBD2 (5 bases). V lost 2 bases and J lost 2, with 9 bases in between. The CDR3 length is 14 residues. The germline gives CDR1 SGHRS, CDR2 YFSETQ. CDR3 nucleotide sequence: TGCGCCAGCAGCTTAGCGGTTATCACAGATACGCAGTATTTT. Protein: CASSLAVITDTQYF. Drawing the rest from reference TRBV5-1 and TRBJ2-3, the complete variable domain is KAGVTQTPRYLIKTRGQQVTLSCSPISGHRSVSWYQQTPGQGLQFLFEYFSETQRNKGNFPGRFSGRQFSNSRSEMNVSTLELGDSALYLCASSLAVITDTQYFGPGTRLTVL.

This clone has a single count. The V call is TRBV6-4, the J call TRBJ1-5; no definite D call. The length of the CDR3 is 11 residues. V lost 8 bases and J 3 bases, leaving 5 bases between the germline ends. Looked up from germline, CDR1 is MRHNA and CDR2 is SNTAGT. CDR3 amino acids: CASLTNQPQHF. The DNA for the CDR3 is TGTGCCAGCCTAACCAATCAGCCCCAGCATTTT.

This sequence joins TRBV27 and TRBJ1-2; 8 nucleotides agree with TRBD1. Germline V gene sequence: CDR1 MNHEY, CDR2 SMNVEV (reference sequence). V shed 6 bases and J 4 bases; nucleotides not matched to a gene: 4. The CDR3 loop spans 13 amino acids. CDR3 loop: CASSRQGIYGYTF. The CDR3 DNA is TGTGCCAGCAGCCGACAGGGGATCTATGGCTACACCTTC.

This chain uses TRBV9 with TRBJ2-1; TRBD1 agrees at 11 bases. The CDR3 sequence is 16 residues long. The germline CDR1 and CDR2 sequences are SGDLS and YYNGEE. The junction had 9 bases not matched to a gene; V was cut back by 3 bases and J by 7 bases. CDR3 residues: CASSGAGTGGKNEQFF. The CDR3 DNA is TGTGCCAGCAGCGGAGCCGGGACAGGGGGAAAGAATGAGCAGTTCTTC.

The V and J genes are TRBV5-6 and TRBJ1-4, with D maybe TRBD1 (5 bases). V was trimmed by 1 base and J by 8 bases, leaving 21 bases between them. Germline CDR1 reads SGHDT; CDR2 reads YYEEEE. This CDR3 has 17 amino acids. As DNA, the CDR3 is TGTGCCAGCAGCTTGAACGGAAAGGGACCAGCTGACGAAAAACTGTTTTTT. Residues: CASSLNGKGPADEKLFF.

This clone was seen just once. In DNA, the CDR3 is TGTGCCAGCAGCTTACTTAGGACGGCCGGTGGGGGCTACACCTTC. The encoded protein is CASSLLRTAGGGYTF. The J gene is TRBJ1-2, the V gene TRBV7-9; no clear D gene. The CDR3 sequence is 15 residues long. Germline-derived CDR1 and CDR2 are SEHNR and FQNEAQ (reference sequence). Between the trimmed V and J ends, which lost 2 bases and 8 bases, there was a span of 18 bases.

This sequence joins TRBV5-6 and TRBJ1-5, with D unresolved. Per germline, CDR1 SGHDT and CDR2 YYEEEE. Trimming took off 0 bases at V and 4 bases at J, with 14 bases between the two ends. The CDR3 runs 16 residues. This chain's CDR3 is CASSLGSKMRNQPQHF. The CDR3 DNA sequence: TGTGCCAGCAGCTTGGGGAGTAAGATGCGAAATCAGCCCCAGCATTTT.

A single count supports this clone. The V call is TRBV28, the J call TRBJ2-5; TRBD2 matches 9 bases. CDR3 length equals 16 residues. V gave up 5 bases and J gave up 5 bases; unmatched junction bases: 12. Germline lookup yields CDR1 MDHEN and CDR2 SYDVKM. The CDR3 sequence: CASSKRGSGGLETQYF. The CDR3 DNA is TGTGCCAGCAGTAAACGGGGTAGCGGGGGATTGGAGACCCAGTACTTC.

The V and J genes are TRBV2 and TRBJ2-2; D perhaps matches TRBD1 (6 bases). The CDR3 consists of 15 residues. The germline CDR1 and CDR2 sequences are SNHLY and FYNNEI. Trimming cost V 6 bases and J 0 bases, with 11 bases left between them. The CDR3 loop is CASRADSTNTGELFF. For the CDR3, the DNA is TGTGCCAGCAGGGCGGACAGCACGAACACCGGGGAGCTGTTTTTT.

The chain has TRBV4-3 and TRBJ2-7, with TRBD2 identical over 10 bases. V lost 4 bases to trimming and J lost 3 bases; unmatched junction nucleotides: 18. CDR3 length equals 19 residues. Germline V gene sequence: CDR1 LGHNA, CDR2 YSLEER. The CDR3 coding sequence is TGCGCCAGCAGCCTCCAGGCCCCTAGCGGGAGAACGGGCGGCTACGAGCAGTACTTC. It yields the protein CASSLQAPSGRTGGYEQYF.

V usage is TRBV2 and J usage is TRBJ1-5, with D perhaps matching TRBD1 (5 bases). Germline values: CDR1 SNHLY, CDR2 FYNNEI. The germline V and J ends were trimmed by 3 bases and 6 bases, with 9 bases remaining between them. This CDR3 has 13 amino acids. The CDR3 DNA reads as TGTGCCAGCAGTGATGAAGGGACTCAGCCCCAGCATTTT. It is translated as CASSDEGTQPQHF.

V is TRBV23-1 and J is TRBJ1-2; 7 nucleotides line up with TRBD1. TRBV23-1 has ORF status, its function being uncertain. The V segment lost 0 bases and the J segment 6 bases; nucleotides outside the gene matches: 4. The CDR3 runs to 14 residues. This CDR3 is CASSQSKGGNGYTF. In DNA, the CDR3 is TGCGCCAGCAGTCAATCGAAAGGGGGCAATGGCTACACCTTC.

A note on this clone: A read error may account for a junction end that differs from germline. The rearrangement uses TRBV25-1 and TRBJ1-1, with no clear D. In germline, CDR1 is MGHDK, CDR2 SYGVNS. CDR3 size: 11 residues. The CDR3 here is CASSALPGLLF. In nucleotides, the CDR3 is TGTGCCAGCAGTGCTCTACCGGGTCTCCTCTTT.

This chain joins TRBV19 and TRBJ2-5; D may be TRBD1 (6 bases). V shed 3 bases and J shed 1 base, with 18 bases lying between them. The germline V gene encodes CDR1 LNHDA and CDR2 SQIVND (reference sequence). This CDR3 spans 17 amino acids. The CDR3 coding sequence is TGTGCCAGTAGTATGACAACAGGGAAGGGTGGCCAAGAGACCCAGTACTTC. Its protein product is CASSMTTGKGGQETQYF.

The chain uses TRBV10-3 and TRBJ2-3; tentatively, D is TRBD2 (5 bases). Germline lookup yields CDR1 ENHRY and CDR2 SYGVKD. CDR3 length: 15 residues. V lost 4 bases, J lost 0 bases, and 11 bases lay in between. The CDR3 protein is CAISASHTSTDTQYF. CDR3 nucleotides: TGTGCCATCAGTGCTAGCCATACTAGCACAGATACGCAGTATTTT.

The chain carries TRBV7-3 and TRBJ2-7; unclear D gene. Germline CDR1 and CDR2: SGHTA and FQGTGA. The CDR3 sequence is 14 residues long. V lost 0 bases and J lost 6, with 12 bases in between. CDR3 in DNA: TGTGCCAGCAGCTTAACCGTTTCAGGATCCGAGCAGTACTTC. This translates into CASSLTVSGSEQYF.

J is TRBJ2-3 and V is TRBV5-6; D remains ambiguous. The germline V and J ends were trimmed by 0 bases and 4 bases, with 6 bases remaining between them. This CDR3 has 13 residues. The germline CDR1 and CDR2 sequences are SGHDT and YYEEEE. In nucleotides, the CDR3 is TGTGCCAGCAGCTTGGCCTCGGCAGATACGCAGTATTTT. Translated, it gives CASSLASADTQYF. Drawing the rest from reference TRBV5-6 and TRBJ2-3, the complete variable domain is DAGVTQSPTHLIKTRGQQVTLRCSPKSGHDTVSWYQQALGQGPQFIFQYYEEEERQRGNFPDRFSGHQFPNYSSELNVNALLLGDSALYLCASSLASADTQYFGPGTRLTVL.

This CDR3 reads CASSSYNLEEQYF. The CDR3 region has the DNA TGTGCCAGCAGCTCCTATAACCTCGAAGAGCAGTACTTC. The chain links TRBV7-2 to TRBJ2-7; no clear D. The V gene lost 4 bases and the J gene lost 7 bases, with 14 bases spanning the gap. Per the germline V gene, CDR1 is SGHTA and CDR2 is FQGNSA. This CDR3 has 13 amino acids.

This clone came up once. The rearrangement joins TRBV6-1 to TRBJ1-5; D is unclear. CDR1 and CDR2 (germline): MNHNS, SASEGT. This CDR3 region has 15 residues. Trimming took off 4 bases at V and 4 bases at J, with 14 bases between the two ends. This chain's CDR3 is CASSGSGSLNQPQHF. The CDR3 bases are TGTGCCAGCAGTGGTTCGGGGTCCTTGAATCAGCCCCAGCATTTT.

The chain is built from TRBV5-1 and TRBJ1-5; D perhaps matches TRBD1 (5 bases). The V end lost 5 bases, the J end lost 4 bases, and 13 bases lay between the germline ends. The CDR3 extends over 14 amino acids. CDR1 and CDR2 from the germline V gene are SGHRS and YFSETQ. CDR3 coding DNA: TGCGCCAGCAGAAGGGACGAAGGGAATCAGCCCCAGCATTTT. Its translation: CASRRDEGNQPQHF.

This chain uses TRBV2 with TRBJ2-2, with a possible D match to TRBD2 (5 bases). The CDR3 loop spans 14 amino acids. Trimming shortened V by 8 bases and J by 4 bases, and 14 bases separated the two germline ends. The germline gives CDR1 SNHLY, CDR2 FYNNEI. The CDR3 loop is CASRLEEFTGELFF. The CDR3, as DNA: TGTGCCAGCCGTTTGGAGGAGTTCACCGGGGAGCTGTTTTTT.